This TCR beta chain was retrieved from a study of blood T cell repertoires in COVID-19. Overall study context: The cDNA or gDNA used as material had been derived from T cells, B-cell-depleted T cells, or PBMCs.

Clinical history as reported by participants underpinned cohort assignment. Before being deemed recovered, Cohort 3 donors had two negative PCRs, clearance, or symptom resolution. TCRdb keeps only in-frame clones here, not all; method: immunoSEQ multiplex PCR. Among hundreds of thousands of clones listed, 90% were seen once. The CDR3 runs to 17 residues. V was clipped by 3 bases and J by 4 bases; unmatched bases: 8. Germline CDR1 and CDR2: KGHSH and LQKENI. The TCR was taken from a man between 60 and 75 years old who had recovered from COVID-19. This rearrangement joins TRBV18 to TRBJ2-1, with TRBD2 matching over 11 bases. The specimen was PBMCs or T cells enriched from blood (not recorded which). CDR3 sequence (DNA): TGTGCCAGCTCACCCGGACTAGCGGGTCTCCAGTACAATGAGCAGTTCTTC. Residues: CASSPGLAGLQYNEQFF.